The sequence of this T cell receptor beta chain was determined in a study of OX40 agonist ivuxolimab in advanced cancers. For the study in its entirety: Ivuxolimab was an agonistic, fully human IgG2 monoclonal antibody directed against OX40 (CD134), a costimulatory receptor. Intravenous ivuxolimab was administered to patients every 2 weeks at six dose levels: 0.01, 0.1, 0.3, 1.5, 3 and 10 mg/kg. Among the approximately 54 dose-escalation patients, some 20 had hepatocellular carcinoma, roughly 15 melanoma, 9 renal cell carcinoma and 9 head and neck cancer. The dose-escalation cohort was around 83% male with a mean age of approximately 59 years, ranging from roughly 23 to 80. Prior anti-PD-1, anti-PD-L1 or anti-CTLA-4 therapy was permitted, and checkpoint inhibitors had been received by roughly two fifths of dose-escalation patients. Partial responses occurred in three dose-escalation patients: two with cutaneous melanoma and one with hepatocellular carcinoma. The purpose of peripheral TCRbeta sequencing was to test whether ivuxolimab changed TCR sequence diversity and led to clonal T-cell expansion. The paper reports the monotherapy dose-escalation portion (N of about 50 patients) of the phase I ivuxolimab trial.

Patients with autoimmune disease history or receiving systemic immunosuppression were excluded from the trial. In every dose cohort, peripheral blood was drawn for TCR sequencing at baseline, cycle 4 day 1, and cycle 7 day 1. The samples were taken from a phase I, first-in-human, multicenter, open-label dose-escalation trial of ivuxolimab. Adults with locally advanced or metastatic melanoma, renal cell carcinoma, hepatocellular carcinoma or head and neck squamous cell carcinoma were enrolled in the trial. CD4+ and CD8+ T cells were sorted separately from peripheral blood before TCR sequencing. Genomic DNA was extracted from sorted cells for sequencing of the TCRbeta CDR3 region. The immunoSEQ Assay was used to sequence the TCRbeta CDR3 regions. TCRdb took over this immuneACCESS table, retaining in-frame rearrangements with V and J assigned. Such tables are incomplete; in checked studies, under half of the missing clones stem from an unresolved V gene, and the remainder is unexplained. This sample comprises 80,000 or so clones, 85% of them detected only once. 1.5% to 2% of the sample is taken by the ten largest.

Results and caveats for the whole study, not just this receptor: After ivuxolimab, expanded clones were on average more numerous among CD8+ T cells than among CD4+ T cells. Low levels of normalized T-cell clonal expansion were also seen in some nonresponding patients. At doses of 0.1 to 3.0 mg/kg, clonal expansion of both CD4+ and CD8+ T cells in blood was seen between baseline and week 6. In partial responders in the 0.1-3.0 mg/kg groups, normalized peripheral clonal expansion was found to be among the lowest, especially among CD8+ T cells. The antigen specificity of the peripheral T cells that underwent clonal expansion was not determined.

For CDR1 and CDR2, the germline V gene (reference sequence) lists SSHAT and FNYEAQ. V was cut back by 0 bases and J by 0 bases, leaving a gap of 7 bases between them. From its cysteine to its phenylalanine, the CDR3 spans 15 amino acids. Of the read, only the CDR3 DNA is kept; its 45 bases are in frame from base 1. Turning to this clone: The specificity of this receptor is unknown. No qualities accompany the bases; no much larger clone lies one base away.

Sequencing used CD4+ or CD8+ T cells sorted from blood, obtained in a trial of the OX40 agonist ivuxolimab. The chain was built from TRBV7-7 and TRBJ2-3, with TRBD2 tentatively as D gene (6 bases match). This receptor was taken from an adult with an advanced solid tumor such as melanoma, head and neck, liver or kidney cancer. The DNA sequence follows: TGTGCCAGCAGCTTAGCGGGGACTAGCACAGATACGCAGTATTTT. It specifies CASSLAGTSTDTQYF.